The 19 T cell receptor beta chains given below trace back to one sample, sequenced in a study of OX40 agonist ivuxolimab in advanced cancers. Produced via immunoSEQ multiplex PCR; TCRdb's table is partial and in-frame only. Seen here are tens of thousands of clones, about nine tenths observed once, and the top ten hold more than 0.3%. Specimen: CD4+ or CD8+ T cells sorted from blood, collected in a trial of the OX40 agonist ivuxolimab. These receptors were taken from an adult with an advanced solid tumor such as melanoma, head and neck, liver or kidney cancer.

The chain is built from TRBV10-3 and TRBJ1-4; D might be TRBD1 (5 bases). Germline assignment: CDR1 ENHRY and CDR2 SYGVKD. The CDR3 has 12 residues. V shed 10 bases and J shed 6 bases, with 12 bases lying between them. The CDR3 protein is CATQGEDEKLFF. The CDR3 nucleotides read TGTGCCACCCAGGGAGAGGATGAAAAACTGTTTTTT.

The V call is TRBV18, the J call TRBJ2-6; 9 bases line up with TRBD1. This CDR3 contains 18 residues. V was pared by 2 bases and J by 1 base, with 6 bases of the junction left unmatched. Per germline, CDR1 KGHSH and CDR2 LQKENI. CDR3 sequence reads: CASSPTGQGISGANVLTF. CDR3 DNA sequence: TGTGCCAGCTCACCAACGGGACAGGGAATATCTGGGGCCAACGTCCTGACTTTC.

V and J are TRBV7-8 and TRBJ1-6; the D is unclear. The CDR3 runs 14 residues. Germline loops: CDR1 SGHVS, CDR2 FQNEAQ. Trimming left V 5 bases short and J 9 bases short, with 14 bases between. CDR3 sequence: CASSLGWDFSPLHF. Written as DNA, the CDR3 is TGTGCCAGCAGCCTCGGCTGGGATTTTTCACCCCTCCACTTT. Using reference TRBV7-8 and TRBJ1-6 for the parts outside the CDR3, the full variable domain is GAGVSQSPRYKVAKRGQDVALRCDPISGHVSLFWYQQALGQGPEFLTYFQNEAQLDKSGLPSDRFFAERPEGSVSTLKIQRTQQEDSAVYLCASSLGWDFSPLHFGNGTRLTVT.

The CDR3 loop is CASSLPGQNYEQYF. The CDR3 DNA is TGTGCCAGCAGTCTCCCGGGACAAAACTACGAGCAGTACTTC. The chain combines TRBV27 with TRBJ2-7; D may be TRBD1 (6 bases). The CDR3 is 14 residues long. The germline CDR1 and CDR2 sequences are MNHEY and SMNVEV (reference sequence). V was cut by 5 bases and J by 3 bases, with 14 bases left in between.

V and J are TRBV5-1 and TRBJ2-1; 7 nucleotides agree with TRBD2. The germline CDR1 and CDR2 sequences are SGHRS and YFSETQ. J gave up 6 bases and V 2 bases, and 5 bases lay outside the gene matches. The CDR3 contains 14 residues. CDR3 coding DNA: TGCGCCAGCAGCTTCGGGACTACGAGCAATGAGCAGTTCTTC. This translates into CASSFGTTSNEQFF. The full variable domain, its missing parts supplied by reference TRBV5-1 and TRBJ2-1, is KAGVTQTPRYLIKTRGQQVTLSCSPISGHRSVSWYQQTPGQGLQFLFEYFSETQRNKGNFPGRFSGRQFSNSRSEMNVSTLELGDSALYLCASSFGTTSNEQFFGPGTRLTVL.

As for this clone: The sample carries other DNA sequences with the same CDR3. The chain couples TRBV6-5 to TRBJ2-3, with no clear D. V lost 6 bases and J lost 4, with 5 bases in between. CDR3 length: 11 amino acids. CDR1 and CDR2 (germline): MNHEY, SVGAGI. The DNA of the CDR3 is TGTGCCAGCAGGGGTCCAGATACGCAGTATTTT. This codes for CASRGPDTQYF.

V gene TRBV2 combines with J gene TRBJ2-5; weak D call: TRBD1 (5 bases). Trimming shortened V by 2 bases and J by 5 bases, and 9 bases separated the two germline ends. The V gene's germline CDR1 is SNHLY and CDR2 FYNNEI. The CDR3 contains 13 residues. CDR3 loop: CASSENRKETQYF. CDR3 sequence (DNA): TGTGCCAGCAGTGAAAACAGGAAGGAGACCCAGTACTTC.

V usage is TRBV5-1 and J usage is TRBJ2-5; 7 bases align to TRBD1. This CDR3 has 15 residues. V lost 0 bases and J lost 1; bases outside the gene matches: 3. CDR1 and CDR2 (germline): SGHRS, YFSETQ. This CDR3 reads CASSLVPGGQETQYF. The CDR3 DNA follows: TGCGCCAGCAGCTTGGTGCCAGGGGGCCAAGAGACCCAGTACTTC.

The gene calls are TRBV28 and TRBJ1-5; D is unresolved. The V gene's germline CDR1 is MDHEN and CDR2 SYDVKM. V was trimmed by 2 bases and J by 7 bases, leaving 12 bases between them. The CDR3 extends over 14 amino acids. CDR3 coding DNA: TGTGCCAGCAGTTTACTCCAGGCACGACAGCCCCAGCATTTT. It encodes CASSLLQARQPQHF. Filled out from reference TRBV28 and TRBJ1-5, the complete variable domain reads DVKVTQSSRYLVKRTGEKVFLECVQDMDHENMFWYRQDPGLGLRLIYFSYDVKMKEKGDIPEGYSVSREKKERFSLILESASTNQTSMYLCASSLLQARQPQHFGDGTRLSIL.

This chain connects TRBV12-5 to TRBJ1-1; D possibly corresponds to TRBD1 (6 bases). Germline V lookup: CDR1 LGHNT, CDR2 FRNRAP. V was clipped by 4 bases and J by 5 bases, with 17 bases between them. The CDR3 extends over 15 amino acids. CDR3 DNA sequence: TGTGCTAGTGGTTCCAATCCAGGGGTTGGGACTGAAGCTTTCTTT. It codes for CASGSNPGVGTEAFF.

CDR3 in DNA: TGTGCCTGGAGTCTTAATCTAAACACCATATATTTT. Translation gives CAWSLNLNTIYF. The chain employs TRBV30 and TRBJ1-3; no reliable D call. Germline CDR1 reads GTSNPN; CDR2 reads SVGIG (reference sequence). This CDR3 comprises 12 residues. V gave up 2 bases and J gave up 6 bases, with 8 bases separating them.

The chain uses TRBV19 and TRBJ2-1; 12 bases agree with TRBD2. V dropped 9 bases and J dropped 7; count of bases not matched to a gene: 7. The CDR3 spans 14 residues. The germline V gene has CDR1 LNHDA and CDR2 SQIVND (reference sequence). CDR3 DNA sequence: TGTGCCAGCAGAAGACTAGCGGGAGAGAATGAGCAGTTCTTC. This translates into CASRRLAGENEQFF.

The gene calls are TRBV11-3 and TRBJ2-1; TRBD2 agrees at 10 bases. This CDR3 is built from 15 residues. After removal of 5 bases from V and 5 bases from J, the junction contained 6 bases not matched to a gene. Per germline, CDR1 SGHNT and CDR2 YENEEA. This CDR3 is CASSPGLASHNEQFF. The CDR3 nucleotides are TGTGCCAGCAGCCCGGGACTAGCGTCCCACAATGAGCAGTTCTTC.

The V gene is TRBV27, the J gene TRBJ2-2; no clear D. CDR1 is MNHEY, CDR2 SMNVEV, per germline (reference sequence). Trimming took 5 bases from V and 1 from J, leaving 11 bases between them. This CDR3 spans 15 amino acids. The CDR3 sequence: CASSQRSGNTGELFF. CDR3 nucleotides: TGTGCCAGCAGTCAAAGGTCCGGGAACACCGGGGAGCTGTTTTTT.

CDR3 nucleotide sequence: TGTGCCAGCAGTAAAGGGGGGAACACTGAAGCTTTCTTT. It specifies CASSKGGNTEAFF. This rearrangement joins TRBV25-1 to TRBJ1-1; D is possibly TRBD1 (6 bases). Germline V gene data show CDR1 as MGHDK and CDR2 as SYGVNS. CDR3 length equals 13 residues. Trimming took 5 bases from V and 1 from J, leaving 8 bases between them.

The gene calls are TRBV7-2 and TRBJ2-3, with D hard to call. The CDR3 contains 11 residues. V dropped 5 bases and J dropped 6 bases, with 6 bases sitting between them. The germline V gene encodes CDR1 SGHTA and CDR2 FQGNSA. This CDR3 is CASSPRDTQYF. The CDR3 DNA follows: TGTGCCAGCAGCCCTCGGGATACGCAGTATTTT.

The chain recombines TRBV28 with TRBJ2-5, with 12 bases aligning to TRBD1. The J call could be wrong; TRBJ2-7 is a better fit for the DNA end. The germline V gene has CDR1 MDHEN and CDR2 SYDVKM. CDR3 size: 15 residues. CDR3 residues: CASSPRDRGLYEQYF. DNA for the CDR3: TGTGCCAGCAGTCCCCGGGACAGGGGGCTCTACGAGCAGTACTTC.

The chain employs TRBV11-2 and TRBJ2-2; TRBD1 is a possible D gene (5 bases). V was clipped by 0 bases and J by 1 base, with 12 bases between them. There are 17 residues in the CDR3. The germline gives CDR1 SGHAT, CDR2 FQNNGV. The CDR3 region has the DNA TGTGCCAGCAGCTTAGACCTAGGGGTCCGGAACACCGGGGAGCTGTTTTTT. The encoded protein is CASSLDLGVRNTGELFF.

The J gene is TRBJ1-4, the V gene TRBV5-4, with D possibly TRBD1 on 6 matching bases. Trimming took off 4 bases at V and 5 bases at J, with 9 bases between the two ends. CDR1 SGHNT and CDR2 YYREEE come from the germline V gene (reference sequence). The CDR3 length is 13 residues. CDR3 nucleotide sequence: TGTGCCAGCAGCCTGGACAGAAATGAAAAACTGTTTTTT. Its protein product is CASSLDRNEKLFF.